This passage covers 28 T cell receptor beta chains from one sample sequenced in a study of shared clonotypes between healthy human individuals. The table came from immunoSEQ multiplex PCR; TCRdb's copy has only in-frame clones and leaves some out. The table records 2 million or so clones, 85% to 95% of them present only once. Sequencing was performed on naive CD4+ T cells sorted from blood. Stated subset: CD45RA+ positively selected. All receptors come from a man aged 18 to 30 in good health.

The V call is TRBV4-2, the J call TRBJ2-7; D gene ambiguous. The CDR3 has 14 residues. Trimming removed 0 bases at V and 2 bases at J, with 8 bases between. CDR1 is LGHNA, CDR2 YNFKEQ, per germline. The CDR3 region has the DNA TGTGCCAGCAGCCAAGATCCAGGACCCTACGAGCAGTACTTC. It yields the protein CASSQDPGPYEQYF.

CDR3 amino acids: CASSTGQLANYGYTF. The CDR3 nucleotides are TGTGCCAGCAGTACCGGACAGCTAGCTAACTATGGCTACACCTTC. The chain employs TRBV2 and TRBJ1-2; possible D gene TRBD1, 6 bases. Germline V gene data show CDR1 as SNHLY and CDR2 as FYNNEI. V was clipped by 5 bases and J by 0 bases, with 13 bases between them. The CDR3 has 15 amino acids.

The V call is TRBV19, the J call TRBJ1-2; D unclear. The CDR3 totals 13 residues. Trimming shortened V by 3 bases and J by 3 bases, and 8 bases separated the two germline ends. Germline CDR1 and CDR2: LNHDA and SQIVND (reference sequence). For the CDR3, the DNA is TGTGCCAGTAGTATTGACATATACTATGGCTACACCTTC. It specifies CASSIDIYYGYTF.

The J gene is TRBJ1-5, the V gene TRBV6-6; 9 bases agree with TRBD1. The CDR3 is made up of 16 amino acids. The germline V gene has CDR1 MNHNY and CDR2 SVGAGI (reference sequence). Trimming at V came to 4 bases and at J to 1 base, leaving 5 bases not matched to a gene. The CDR3 DNA follows: TGTGCCAGCAGTTCCCGGACAGGGGACAGCAATCAGCCCCAGCATTTT. Its translation: CASSSRTGDSNQPQHF.

Comment on this clone: Other DNA sequences of this sample code for an identical CDR3. This rearrangement joins TRBV10-3 to TRBJ2-7, with D unresolved. Germline CDR1 is ENHRY and CDR2 is SYGVKD. The CDR3 contains 13 residues. Trimming shortened V by 0 bases and J by 2 bases, and 5 bases separated the two germline ends. The CDR3 DNA is TGTGCCATCAGTGAGTCCAGTACCTACGAGCAGTACTTC. Protein: CAISESSTYEQYF.

The V and J genes are TRBV6-6 and TRBJ1-3; D is uncertain. CDR1 and CDR2 from the germline V gene are MNHNY and SVGAGI (reference sequence). This CDR3 spans 15 amino acids. Between the trimmed V and J ends, which lost 6 bases and 0 bases, there was a span of 12 bases. The CDR3 DNA reads TGTGCCAGCAGCTGGGGTGGGGACTCTGGAAACACCATATATTTT. It codes for CASSWGGDSGNTIYF.

The chain is built from TRBV10-2 and TRBJ1-2; no clear D. Trimming took 5 bases from V and 4 from J, leaving 8 bases between them. Germline V gene data show CDR1 as WSHSY and CDR2 as SAAADI. The CDR3 is 12 residues long. CDR3 nucleotides: TGCGCCAGCAGTCTGGAACCCTATGGCTACACCTTC. Its protein product is CASSLEPYGYTF.

The J gene is TRBJ1-1, the V gene TRBV7-8, with D perhaps matching TRBD1 (6 bases). Germline V CDR1 and CDR2: SGHVS, FQNEAQ. The length of the CDR3 is 16 residues. The V end lost 0 bases, the J end lost 2 bases, and 13 bases lay between the germline ends. CDR3 nucleotide sequence: TGTGCCAGCAGCTTAGCCCTTGACAGGAGAAACACTGAAGCTTTCTTT. It codes for CASSLALDRRNTEAFF.

The chain joins TRBV2 to TRBJ1-6, with a tentative D call TRBD1 (5 bases). Germline CDR1 SNHLY, CDR2 FYNNEI. The V and J ends lost 2 bases and 0 bases respectively, with 8 bases between them. This CDR3 contains 16 residues. The CDR3 nucleotides are TGTGCCAGCAGTGAACCCCAGGGCTCCTATAATTCACCCCTCCACTTT. Translated: CASSEPQGSYNSPLHF.

The V gene is TRBV6-5, the J gene TRBJ1-1, with TRBD1 matching 7 bases. Trimming took 5 bases from V and 0 from J; bases not matched to a gene: 3. This CDR3 comprises 14 residues. Germline V CDR1 and CDR2: MNHEY, SVGAGI. The CDR3 nucleotides are TGTGCCAGCAGTCAGGGGGTAGTGAACACTGAAGCTTTCTTT. Residues: CASSQGVVNTEAFF.

Concerning this clone itself: The same CDR3 also results from other DNA sequences found in this sample. This chain joins TRBV5-6 and TRBJ1-2, with TRBD1 as a possible D gene (5 bases). The germline V gene has CDR1 SGHDT and CDR2 YYEEEE. The CDR3 consists of 14 residues. V lost 0 bases and J 4 bases, leaving 10 bases between the germline ends. The CDR3 region is CASSLGQGGYGYTF. The CDR3 DNA reads as TGTGCCAGCAGCTTGGGGCAGGGAGGCTATGGCTACACCTTC.

The chain combines TRBV6-6 with TRBJ1-1; tentatively, D is TRBD1 (6 bases). V was trimmed by 4 bases and J by 1 base, leaving 13 bases between them. The CDR3 covers 15 residues. The germline V gene encodes CDR1 MNHNY and CDR2 SVGAGI (reference sequence). CDR3 sequence reads: CASSFRTVRNTEAFF. In DNA form, the CDR3 reads TGTGCCAGCAGTTTCCGGACAGTAAGGAACACTGAAGCTTTCTTT.

Worth noting for this clone: This specimen includes other DNA sequences encoding the same CDR3. V gene TRBV2 combines with J gene TRBJ1-1; 11 positions match TRBD1. The germline V gene encodes CDR1 SNHLY and CDR2 FYNNEI. The CDR3 has 13 residues. The trim removed 8 bases at V and 5 bases at J, leaving 4 bases unmatched. The CDR3 DNA sequence: TGTGCCAGCTCTGGACAGGGGGCGACTGAAGCTTTCTTT. Residues: CASSGQGATEAFF.

The CDR3 reads CASQTSGNTDTQYF. CDR3 DNA: TGTGCCAGTCAGACTAGCGGGAACACAGATACGCAGTATTTT. V gene TRBV19 combines with J gene TRBJ2-3; 11 nucleotides align to TRBD2. V trimming: 8 bases; J trimming: 2 bases; junction bases outside the gene matches: 3. This CDR3 is built from 14 residues. Germline V gives CDR1 LNHDA, CDR2 SQIVND (reference sequence).

This chain uses TRBV29-1 with TRBJ1-1; 8 bases line up with TRBD1. This CDR3 has 12 amino acids. The V gene's germline CDR1 is SQVTM and CDR2 ANQGSEA. Trimming took 7 bases from V and 3 from J; bases not matched to a gene: 4. CDR3 protein: CSGGQVDTEAFF. The DNA for the CDR3 is TGCAGCGGGGGACAGGTGGACACTGAAGCTTTCTTT.

This rearrangement joins TRBV2 to TRBJ1-5; TRBD1 matches 7 bases. Germline V gene data show CDR1 as SNHLY and CDR2 as FYNNEI. Germline trimming cut 1 base from V and 3 bases from J; bases unmatched to any gene: 6. The length of the CDR3 is 16 residues. CDR3 loop: CASSEGDSLHNQPQHF. CDR3 DNA sequence: TGTGCCAGCAGTGAAGGGGACAGCCTACACAATCAGCCCCAGCATTTT.

DNA of the CDR3: TGTGCCAGCAGTGGAAGGGGGCGCGGCACTGAAGCTTTCTTT. This sequence encodes CASSGRGRGTEAFF. The chain employs TRBV2 and TRBJ1-1; 7 bases are a match to TRBD1. Germline V CDR1 and CDR2: SNHLY, FYNNEI. With 4 bases clipped from V and 4 bases from J, the junction kept 6 bases outside the gene matches. The CDR3 extends over 14 amino acids.

The rearrangement joins TRBV11-2 to TRBJ2-1; 11 nucleotides agree with TRBD2. Germline CDR1 reads SGHAT; CDR2 reads FQNNGV. The CDR3 contains 16 residues. V was pared by 5 bases and J by 7 bases, with 10 bases of the junction left unmatched. The CDR3, as DNA: TGTGCCAGCAGCACTATAGCGGGAGGGCCCCCTAATGAGCAGTTCTTC. Translating gives CASSTIAGGPPNEQFF.

The chain has TRBV15 and TRBJ2-3; a weak D match, TRBD1 (7 bases). The germline V and J ends were trimmed by 0 bases and 5 bases, with 12 bases remaining between them. Germline V gives CDR1 LNHNV, CDR2 YYDKDF (reference sequence). The CDR3 length is 15 residues. The CDR3 DNA follows: TGTGCCACCAGCAGAGATGGCAGGGGGGTAGATACGCAGTATTTT. Its translation: CATSRDGRGVDTQYF.

The count of this clone is one. The chain links TRBV7-9 to TRBJ2-7, with D maybe TRBD1 (5 bases). Trimming removed 5 bases from V and 6 bases from J, with 11 bases in between. The CDR3 has 12 residues. Per the germline V gene, CDR1 is SEHNR and CDR2 is FQNEAQ (reference sequence). The CDR3 DNA reads as TGTGCCAGCAGCACTCCAGGGTCCGAGCAGTACTTC. This gives the protein CASSTPGSEQYF.

The rearrangement links TRBV5-1 to TRBJ2-2; perhaps D is TRBD1 or TRBD2 (5 bases each). V lost 0 bases to trimming and J lost 7 bases, with 16 bases between them. The germline V gene encodes CDR1 SGHRS and CDR2 YFSETQ. The CDR3 consists of 16 residues. In DNA form, the CDR3 reads TGCGCCAGCAGCTTGGCCGCCGGTCGGGGCGGCGGGGAGCTGTTTTTT. Its protein product is CASSLAAGRGGGELFF.

Comment on this clone: The sample holds other DNA sequences that translate to the same CDR3. The rearrangement links TRBV10-1 to TRBJ1-5; no clear D gene. Looked up from germline, CDR1 is WNHNN and CDR2 is SYGVQD (reference sequence). This CDR3 spans 13 amino acids. Trimming left V 3 bases short and J 3 bases short, with 6 bases between. CDR3 loop: CASSESLNQPQHF. The CDR3 DNA reads TGCGCCAGCAGTGAATCTCTCAATCAGCCCCAGCATTTT.

V is TRBV30 and J is TRBJ1-1; a weak D match, TRBD1 (6 bases). Looked up from germline, CDR1 is GTSNPN and CDR2 is SVGIG (reference sequence). V lost 4 bases and J 1 base, leaving 13 bases between the germline ends. CDR3 size: 14 residues. The CDR3 region has the DNA TGTGCCTGGACCCCACAGGGAGCGAACACTGAAGCTTTCTTT. Its protein product is CAWTPQGANTEAFF.

For this clone: This specimen includes other DNA sequences encoding the same CDR3. The chain carries TRBV5-1 and TRBJ2-3; D may be TRBD1 (6 bases). The germline gives CDR1 SGHRS, CDR2 YFSETQ. The CDR3 is made up of 13 amino acids. V shed 4 bases and J shed 3 bases, with 9 bases lying between them. The DNA for the CDR3 is TGCGCCAGCAGCACCGGGACAACAGATACGCAGTATTTT. This translates into CASSTGTTDTQYF.

The chain employs TRBV28 and TRBJ2-7, with 7 bases that match TRBD1. The trim removed 5 bases at V and 3 bases at J, leaving 7 bases unmatched. In germline, CDR1 is MDHEN, CDR2 SYDVKM. The CDR3 is made up of 14 amino acids. The CDR3 protein is CASSPRTGRYEQYF. CDR3 DNA sequence: TGTGCCAGCAGTCCTCGGACAGGCCGCTACGAGCAGTACTTC.

This chain links TRBV28 with TRBJ1-4; tentative D call: TRBD1 (6 bases). Germline values: CDR1 MDHEN, CDR2 SYDVKM. With 7 bases removed from V and 7 bases from J, the gap between germline ends came to 19 bases. The CDR3 sequence is 15 residues long. CDR3 bases: TGTGCCAGCACTACGAGACAGGCTAGGGTTGAAAAACTGTTTTTT. It yields the protein CASTTRQARVEKLFF. The full variable domain, with the rest looked up from reference TRBV28 and TRBJ1-4, is DVKVTQSSRYLVKRTGEKVFLECVQDMDHENMFWYRQDPGLGLRLIYFSYDVKMKEKGDIPEGYSVSREKKERFSLILESASTNQTSMYLCASTTRQARVEKLFFGSGTQLSVL.

In the case of this clone: Other DNA sequences in the same sample also yield this CDR3. The chain recombines TRBV28 with TRBJ2-7; weak D call: TRBD2 (7 bases). Looked up from germline, CDR1 is MDHEN and CDR2 is SYDVKM. Trimming pared 2 bases from V and 6 bases from J, leaving 8 bases between. This CDR3 has 12 amino acids. CDR3 sequence reads: CASSLAGAEQYF. In DNA, the CDR3 is TGTGCCAGCAGTTTAGCGGGGGCCGAGCAGTACTTC.

This clone showed up just once. The chain has TRBV7-2 and TRBJ1-1; D gene uncertain. The germline gives CDR1 SGHTA, CDR2 FQGNSA. The CDR3 length is 11 residues. The V end was cut by 5 bases, the J end by 11 bases, with 12 bases between. The CDR3 loop is CASSPGIGAFF. DNA of the CDR3: TGTGCCAGCAGCCCCGGTATAGGGGCTTTCTTT.